These 21 T cell receptor beta chains came from one sample sequenced in a study of blood T cell repertoires in COVID-19 (dated by TCRdb to the early 2020s). The library came from the immunoSEQ multiplex PCR assay. TCRdb holds this immuneACCESS table with in-frame rearrangements only. Some clones are missing; in checked studies, unresolved V genes explain under half, and the rest has no known cause. Across this sample there are around 270,000 clones, with 75% to 90% seen only once. Approximately 4.2% of the sample lies in the top ten. Sequenced sample: peripheral blood. The receptors were sampled from a man aged 40-49 years with acute or convalescent COVID-19.

The rearrangement joins TRBV7-2 to TRBJ2-3, with 7 bases matching TRBD2. V was clipped by 3 bases and J by 3 bases; unmatched bases: 6. Germline CDR1 reads SGHTA; CDR2 reads FQGNSA. The CDR3 is made up of 15 amino acids. The CDR3 is CASSFWPSGTDTQYF. As DNA, the CDR3 is TGTGCCAGCAGCTTTTGGCCTAGCGGAACAGATACGCAGTATTTT.

Written as DNA, the CDR3 is TGTGCCAGCAGCGGGACAGCCCCGCCTCCCACCTTC. Residues: CASSGTAPPPTF. The chain links TRBV7-6 to TRBJ1-2, with TRBD1 matching 7 bases. CDR1 and CDR2 from the germline V gene are SGHVS and FNYEAQ. The CDR3 length is 12 residues. V dropped 5 bases and J dropped 13; count of bases not matched to a gene: 10. Full variable domain (remainder filled in from reference TRBV7-6 and TRBJ1-2): GAGVSQSPRYKVTKRGQDVALRCDPISGHVSLYWYRQALGQGPEFLTYFNYEAQQDKSGLPNDRFSAERPEGSISTLTIQRTEQRDSAMYRCASSGTAPPPTFGSGTRLTVV.

For this clone: One junction end does not reproduce the germline sequence, and a read error may be involved. The V gene is TRBV2, the J gene TRBJ2-1, with D possibly matching TRBD1 (6 bases). Germline V gene lookup returns CDR1 SNHLY and CDR2 FYNNEI. This CDR3 contains 15 residues. The CDR3 loop is CASGEQGFGYNEQFF. CDR3 bases: TGTGCCAGCGGTGAACAGGGTTTCGGCTACAATGAGCAGTTCTTC.

The chain uses TRBV5-6 and TRBJ1-2; D ambiguous. The CDR3 runs 14 residues. The germline V gene encodes CDR1 SGHDT and CDR2 YYEEEE. The V and J ends lost 0 bases and 2 bases respectively, with 8 bases between them. The CDR3 bases are TGTGCCAGCAGCTTGGGCTGGCAGAACTATGGCTACACCTTC. Its translation: CASSLGWQNYGYTF. The full variable domain, completed using reference TRBV5-6 and TRBJ1-2, is DAGVTQSPTHLIKTRGQQVTLRCSPKSGHDTVSWYQQALGQGPQFIFQYYEEEERQRGNFPDRFSGHQFPNYSSELNVNALLLGDSALYLCASSLGWQNYGYTFGSGTRLTVV.

The chain employs TRBV5-4 and TRBJ1-1, with D perhaps TRBD1 (6 bases). This CDR3 is built from 14 residues. Trimming cost V 3 bases and J 4 bases, with 13 bases left between them. Germline lookup yields CDR1 SGHNT and CDR2 YYREEE (reference sequence). CDR3 residues: CASSSGQRSTEAFF. The CDR3, as DNA: TGTGCCAGCAGCTCCGGACAGAGGAGCACTGAAGCTTTCTTT.

V gene TRBV5-6 combines with J gene TRBJ1-1; D unclear. There are 14 residues in the CDR3. The germline CDR1 and CDR2 sequences are SGHDT and YYEEEE. The ends were cut back, 4 bases at V and 3 bases at J, with 13 bases in the middle. CDR3 region: CASSPGKGYTEAFF. The CDR3 DNA reads TGTGCCAGCAGCCCCGGGAAGGGTTACACTGAAGCTTTCTTT.

This chain uses TRBV19 with TRBJ2-6, with 9 nucleotides matching TRBD2. The trim removed 3 bases at V and 16 bases at J, leaving 13 bases unmatched. This CDR3 region has 15 residues. Germline lookup yields CDR1 LNHDA and CDR2 SQIVND (reference sequence). CDR3 residues: CASSIGGSGGLSLTF. DNA of the CDR3: TGTGCCAGTAGTATCGGTGGTAGCGGGGGTCTGAGTCTGACTTTC.

The chain links TRBV7-8 to TRBJ2-7; 8 positions match TRBD2. The CDR3 runs 14 residues. V dropped 0 bases and J dropped 6; count of bases not matched to a gene: 4. The V gene's germline CDR1 is SGHVS and CDR2 FQNEAQ. The CDR3 region has the DNA TGTGCCAGCAGCTTAGCAGGACTAGCCCGCGAGCAGTACTTC. It specifies CASSLAGLAREQYF.

The chain uses TRBV24-1 and TRBJ1-2; 7 positions agree with TRBD1. The J segment lost 4 bases and the V segment lost 4 bases, leaving 5 bases of the junction unmatched. This CDR3 is built from 14 residues. Germline assignment: CDR1 KGHDR and CDR2 SFDVKD. Here the CDR3 DNA reads TGTGCCACCAGTGACCCGGGACAGTCCTATGGCTACACCTTC. Its protein is CATSDPGQSYGYTF.

This chain joins TRBV7-8 and TRBJ1-4, with D tentatively TRBD1 (5 bases). V lost 7 bases, J lost 5 bases, and 20 bases lay in between. CDR1 is SGHVS, CDR2 FQNEAQ, per germline. This CDR3 spans 16 amino acids. In DNA form, the CDR3 reads TGTGCCAGCACCAAACGGGGGAGACCGGTCAATGAAAAACTGTTTTTT. Translated, it gives CASTKRGRPVNEKLFF. The entire variable domain, with the rest obtained from reference TRBV7-8 and TRBJ1-4, is as follows: GAGVSQSPRYKVAKRGQDVALRCDPISGHVSLFWYQQALGQGPEFLTYFQNEAQLDKSGLPSDRFFAERPEGSVSTLKIQRTQQEDSAVYLCASTKRGRPVNEKLFFGSGTQLSVL.

The CDR3 coding sequence is TGTGCCAGCAGTGACCTAGATACGCAGTATTTT. Its translation is CASSDLDTQYF. V gene TRBV2 combines with J gene TRBJ2-3; no firm D call. Looked up from germline, CDR1 is SNHLY and CDR2 is FYNNEI. Trimming shortened V by 3 bases and J by 5 bases, and 3 bases separated the two germline ends. CDR3 length: 11 amino acids.

This sequence joins TRBV13 and TRBJ2-7; 12 nucleotides agree with TRBD1. This CDR3 region has 16 residues. CDR1 PRHDT and CDR2 FYEKMQ come from the germline V gene (reference sequence). J lost 3 bases, V lost 5 bases, and 8 bases had no gene match. The CDR3 bases are TGTGCCAGCAGCCCCGAGGGACAGGGGGCCTTCTACGAGCAGTACTTC. Translating it yields CASSPEGQGAFYEQYF.

The J gene is TRBJ1-2, the V gene TRBV7-8, with D tentatively TRBD1 (5 bases). Per germline, CDR1 SGHVS and CDR2 FQNEAQ. The CDR3 runs to 15 residues. Trimming pared 4 bases from V and 2 bases from J, leaving 14 bases between. DNA of the CDR3: TGTGCCAGCAGCTACGCCAGGGCAGGGAACTATGGCTACACCTTC. This encodes CASSYARAGNYGYTF.

The chain employs TRBV6-2 or TRBV6-3 and TRBJ1-2, with 7 positions matching TRBD1. Losses at the gene ends were 4 bases for V and 4 bases for J; bases not matched to a gene: 9. The length of the CDR3 is 15 residues. Germline CDR1 reads MNHEY; CDR2 reads SVGEGT. CDR3 sequence: CASSSPGQILYGYTF. In nucleotides, the CDR3 is TGTGCCAGCAGTTCCCCGGGACAGATCCTCTATGGCTACACCTTC.

J is TRBJ1-1 and V is TRBV27; 7 bases are shared with TRBD1. With 7 bases clipped from V and 6 bases from J, the junction kept 8 bases outside the gene matches. The CDR3 is 13 residues long. Germline values: CDR1 MNHEY, CDR2 SMNVEV (reference sequence). The CDR3 region is CASKAGGYAEAFF. Written as DNA, the CDR3 is TGTGCCAGCAAGGCAGGGGGATACGCTGAAGCTTTCTTT.

This chain connects TRBV5-8 to TRBJ2-7, with 7 bases lining up with TRBD1. V lost 1 base to trimming and J lost 3 bases; unmatched junction nucleotides: 7. Germline V lookup: CDR1 SGHTS, CDR2 YDEGEE. This CDR3 has 15 amino acids. The CDR3 nucleotides are TGTGCCAGCAGCTTGTCAGGGACAGTGAACTACGAGCAGTACTTC. It encodes CASSLSGTVNYEQYF.

The V and J genes are TRBV11-2 and TRBJ2-2; D might be TRBD2 (6 bases). The V and J ends lost 0 bases and 7 bases respectively, with 12 bases between them. CDR1 and CDR2 (germline): SGHAT, FQNNGV. CDR3 length: 15 residues. The CDR3 DNA reads as TGTGCCAGCAGCTTAGAAGGAGGGAGTTTCGGGGAGCTGTTTTTT. Its protein is CASSLEGGSFGELFF.

The genes are TRBV21-1 and TRBJ1-2; the table's D call of TRBD1 was not tested on the DNA. TRBV21-1 represents a pseudogene. CDR3 length: 14 residues. For the CDR3, the DNA is TGTGCCAGCAGCAAAGCCACAGGGAACTATGGCTACACCTTC. Protein product: CASSKATGNYGYTF.

This clone showed up just a few times. The chain uses TRBV2 and TRBJ2-1, with 9 bases fitting TRBD2. The ends lost 2 bases at V and 4 bases at J; junction bases unmatched: 6. The length of the CDR3 is 16 residues. CDR1 is SNHLY, CDR2 FYNNEI, per germline. The CDR3 reads CASSEFLAGLYNEQFF. The CDR3, as DNA: TGTGCCAGCAGTGAATTCCTAGCGGGGCTTTACAATGAGCAGTTCTTC.

The V gene is TRBV28, the J gene TRBJ1-1; possibly TRBD1 for D (5 bases). Germline CDR1 MDHEN, CDR2 SYDVKM. The CDR3 totals 14 residues. Trimming shortened V by 2 bases and J by 7 bases, and 14 bases separated the two germline ends. Written as DNA, the CDR3 is TGTGCCAGCAGTTTAGGGGATCTTGACAGTGAAGCTTTCTTT. It is translated as CASSLGDLDSEAFF.

The rearrangement links TRBV29-1 to TRBJ2-2; 11 bases map to TRBD1. The CDR3 sequence is 14 residues long. Per the germline V gene, CDR1 is SQVTM and CDR2 is ANQGSEA. The J segment lost 5 bases and the V segment lost 5 bases, leaving 4 bases of the junction unmatched. CDR3 bases: TGCAGCGTTCGGACAGGGGGCCGGACCGGGGAGCTGTTTTTT. Translated: CSVRTGGRTGELFF.